This is a list of T cell receptor beta chains from one sample in a study of blood T cell repertoires in COVID-19. Profiled with immunoSEQ multiplex PCR; TCRdb holds only in-frame clones, not every one. The sample shows around 260,000 clones, 80% to 90% of them seen only once. Material: PBMCs or T cells enriched from blood (not recorded which). These receptors all stem from a woman aged 25 to 45 who had recovered from COVID-19. Both conserved end residues are part of each CDR3. D genes are given only for firm matches. For some rows the clone size is stated as once, few or many, or as a class when expanded; others skip it.

j_call: TRBJ1-3
clone_size: -
v_call: TRBV20-1
d_call: -
cdr3_nt: TGCAGTGCTGAGACAGGAAACACCATATATTTT
cdr3_aa: CSAETGNTIYF

j_call: TRBJ2-1
clone_size: -
v_call: TRBV6-5
d_call: -
cdr3_nt: TGTGCCAGCAGTTACTTCCAGGGGAGCTCCTACAATGAGCAGTTCTTC
cdr3_aa: CASSYFQGSSYNEQFF

j_call: TRBJ1-5
clone_size: -
v_call: TRBV18
d_call: -
cdr3_nt: TGTGCCAGCTCACCACAGCTTAGCAATCAGCCCCAGCATTTT
cdr3_aa: CASSPQLSNQPQHF

j_call: TRBJ2-7
clone_size: -
v_call: TRBV7-2
d_call: TRBD1
cdr3_nt: TGTGCCAGCAGCCCTGTCACAGGGGGCCCCCAAACGAAGTACTTC
cdr3_aa: CASSPVTGGPQTKYF

j_call: TRBJ2-1
clone_size: -
v_call: TRBV2
d_call: TRBD2
cdr3_nt: TGTGCCAGCAGAGAGGGACTAGCGGCCAATGAGCAGTTCTTC
cdr3_aa: CASREGLAANEQFF

j_call: TRBJ2-5
clone_size: -
v_call: TRBV24-1
d_call: -
cdr3_nt: TGTGCCACCAGTGATTTCAGGGGACGGAAGGGAGAGACCCAGTACTTC
cdr3_aa: CATSDFRGRKGETQYF

j_call: TRBJ1-2
clone_size: -
v_call: TRBV7-9
d_call: TRBD1
cdr3_nt: TGTGCCAGCAGCGCCAACAGGGGCTATGGCTACACCTTC
cdr3_aa: CASSANRGYGYTF

j_call: TRBJ1-5
clone_size: once
v_call: TRBV30
d_call: -
cdr3_nt: TGTGCCTGGAGCGCTTCGGGGCAGCCCCAGCATTTT
cdr3_aa: CAWSASGQPQHF

j_call: TRBJ1-2
clone_size: -
v_call: TRBV18
d_call: -
cdr3_nt: TGTGCCAGCTCACCTGGACAGAGCTATAACGGCTACACCTTC
cdr3_aa: CASSPGQSYNGYTF

j_call: TRBJ2-7
clone_size: -
v_call: TRBV20-1
d_call: TRBD1
cdr3_nt: TGCAGTGCTAGTCCGGGACAGGGAATCTACGAGCAGTACTTC
cdr3_aa: CSASPGQGIYEQYF